Reported below is one T cell receptor (beta chain). Its cognate antigen is unknown. This CDR3 spans 15 amino acids. From germline, CDR1 is LGHDT and CDR2 YNNKEL (reference sequence). The V end lost 1 base, the J end lost 7 bases, and 14 bases lay between the germline ends. These data belong to a study of T cell responses to AZD1222 COVID-19 vaccine. The assay was immunoSEQ multiplex PCR, and TCRdb's table has in-frame clones only and misses some. The sample consists of some 170,000 clones, roughly 92% of them appearing once. Study observations and caveats: The sample set comprised mostly white British donors with more females, and clonal diversity was possibly underestimated. With two AZD1222 doses given, Spike-specific TCR breadth and depth both rose.

This chain connects TRBV3-1 (or the pseudogene TRBV3-2) to TRBJ2-1; possibly TRBD1 for D (5 bases). Sequenced material: peripheral blood, taken on day 0 of AZD1222 vaccination. The TCR originated in an adult in good health. The CDR3 here is CASSQVRQNGNEQFF. The CDR3 DNA reads TGTGCCAGCAGCCAAGTCCGACAGAATGGGAATGAGCAGTTCTTC.